The rows below give T cell receptor beta chains drawn from one sample of a study of T cells in Graves' hyperthyroidism and ophthalmopathy. TCRdb fed the multiplex PCR reads into MiXCR, producing one record per CDR3 protein. The data contain 550,000 to 650,000 distinct CDR3 sequences, 12% to 15% of them singletons. The material sequenced was blood. Receptor source: a woman between 40 and 50 years old with Graves' hyperthyroidism. CDR3s include the opening cysteine and the closing phenylalanine or tryptophan. The order of the fields is clone size, D gene, V gene, J gene, CDR3 DNA, CDR3 protein. The D gene is left open where the match is weak. Size values are once, few and many counts, or a class for expanded clones, and some rows have none.

many	.	TRBV2	TRBJ1-6	TGTGCCAGCAGGACCTACAGGGTCTCGGCCTCACCCCTCCACTTT	CASRTYRVSASPLHF
many	TRBD1	TRBV20-1	TRBJ2-7	TGCAGTGCTAGAGCCAACAGGGGTGTCTACGAGCAGTACTTC	CSARANRGVYEQYF
many	.	TRBV5-6	TRBJ1-5	TGTGCCAGCAGCTTTAGGGGGGACCCAGGGCCCCAGCATTTT	CASSFRGDPGPQHF
few	TRBD1	TRBV28	TRBJ1-2	TGTGCCAGCAGTTTAGGTCCCGACAGGGGAGGCTATGGCTACACCTTC	CASSLGPDRGGYGYTF
many	.	TRBV6-1	TRBJ1-3	TGTGCCAGCAGTGGTGGCGCACCAGGGGCTGGAAACACCATATATTTT	CASSGGAPGAGNTIYF
many	TRBD2	TRBV29-1	TRBJ2-2	TGCAGCGTTGCCCCTGGGTCTAGCGGTCGACTGAACACCGGGGAGCTGTTTTTT	CSVAPGSSGRLNTGELFF
many	TRBD1	TRBV28	TRBJ2-3	TGTGCCAGCAACACCGACAGGGTCACAGATACGCAGTATTTT	CASNTDRVTDTQYF
.	.	TRBV6-1	TRBJ1-5	TGTGCCAGCAGTGAAGGACACAGCCAGCCCCAGCATTTT	CASSEGHSQPQHF
many	.	TRBV10-3	TRBJ1-1	TGTGCCATCAGGGCCCGGGAGGACACTGAAGCTTTCTTT	CAIRAREDTEAFF
.	.	TRBV13	TRBJ2-7	TGTGCCAGCAGCCAGATTGGACGCTACGAGCAGTACTTC	CASSQIGRYEQYF
many	.	TRBV6-2/TRBV6-3	TRBJ2-3	TGTGCCAGCTATTTCCCGGGATCGAGCACAGATACGCAGTATTTT	CASYFPGSSTDTQYF
many	.	TRBV7-8	TRBJ2-5	TGTGCCAGCAGCTTAGAGACGAGTCAAGAGACCCAGTACTTC	CASSLETSQETQYF
many	.	TRBV2	TRBJ2-1	TGTGCCAGCAGAAGGACAGAGTACAATGAGCAGTTCTTC	CASRRTEYNEQFF
.	TRBD2	TRBV12-3/TRBV12-4	TRBJ2-7	TGTGCCAGCAGTTTGCTTTCGGGGGGAAGCTCCTACGAGCAGTACTTC	CASSLLSGGSSYEQYF
many	.	TRBV28	TRBJ1-1	TGTGCCAGCAGTCTACCTCCGGGGGAAGCTTTCTTT	CASSLPPGEAFF
.	.	TRBV19	TRBJ2-7	TGTGCCAGTAGTCCCAAACGCGGGGCCACATCCTACGAGCAGTACTTC	CASSPKRGATSYEQYF
.	TRBD2	TRBV5-1	TRBJ2-2	TGCGCCAGCAGCTTGTCGGGACTACCCAACACCAGGGAGCTGTTTTTT	CASSLSGLPNTRELFF